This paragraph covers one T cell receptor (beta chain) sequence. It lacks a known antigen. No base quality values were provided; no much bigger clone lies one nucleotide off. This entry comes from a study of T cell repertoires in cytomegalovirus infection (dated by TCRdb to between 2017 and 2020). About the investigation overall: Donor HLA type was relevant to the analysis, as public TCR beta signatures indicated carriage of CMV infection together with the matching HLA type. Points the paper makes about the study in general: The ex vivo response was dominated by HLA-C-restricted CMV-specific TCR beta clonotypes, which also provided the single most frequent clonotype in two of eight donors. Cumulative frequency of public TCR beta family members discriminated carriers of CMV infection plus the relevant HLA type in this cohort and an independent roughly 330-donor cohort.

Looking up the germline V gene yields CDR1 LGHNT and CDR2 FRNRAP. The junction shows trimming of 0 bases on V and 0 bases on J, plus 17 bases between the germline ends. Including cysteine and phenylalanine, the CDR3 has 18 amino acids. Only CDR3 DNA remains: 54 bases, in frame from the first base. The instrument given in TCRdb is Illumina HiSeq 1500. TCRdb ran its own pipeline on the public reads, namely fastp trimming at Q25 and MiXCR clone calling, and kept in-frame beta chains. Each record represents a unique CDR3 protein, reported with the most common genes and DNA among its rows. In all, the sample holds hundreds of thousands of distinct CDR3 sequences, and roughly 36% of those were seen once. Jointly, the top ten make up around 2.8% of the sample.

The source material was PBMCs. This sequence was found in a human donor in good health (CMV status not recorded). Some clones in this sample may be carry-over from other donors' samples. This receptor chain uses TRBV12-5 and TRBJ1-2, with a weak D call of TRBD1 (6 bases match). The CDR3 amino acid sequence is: CASGLVLGGPATNYGYTF. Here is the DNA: TGTGCTAGTGGTTTGGTACTGGGGGGCCCTGCGACTAACTATGGCTACACCTTC.